This T cell receptor beta chain is drawn from a study of blood T cell repertoires in COVID-19. Study processing details: Amplification of reference gene primers provided the estimated nucleated cell counts. Here immunoSEQ multiplex PCR was the method, and the copy in TCRdb shows in-frame clones only, minus some. V, J and clone size are those of that table, while D and trimming were read from the DNA. The sample holds about 170,000 clones, around 83% seen once. Recovered participants had two consecutive negative NP/OP PCR tests, healthcare professional clearance, or symptom resolution. With 6 bases clipped from V and 9 bases from J, the junction kept 4 bases outside the gene matches. CDR1 is SNHLY and CDR2 is FYNNEI in the germline V gene. The CDR3 loop spans 11 amino acids.

This receptor was obtained from a man aged 50-60 years who had recovered from COVID-19. Sequenced sample: PBMCs or T cells enriched from blood (not recorded which). The J gene is TRBJ2-5, the V gene TRBV2; 7 nucleotides line up with TRBD1. CDR3 in amino acids: CASRGGAAQYF. The CDR3 bases are TGTGCCAGCAGAGGGGGCGCCGCCCAGTACTTC.